The sequence of this TCR beta chain was determined in a study of blood T cell repertoires in COVID-19. The CDR3 has 14 amino acids. The V gene's germline CDR1 is SGHNT and CDR2 YYREEE (reference sequence). V lost 8 bases to trimming and J lost 7 bases; unmatched junction nucleotides: 9. Those enrolled in Seattle joined during active infection and were followed longitudinally afterward. The protocol was immunoSEQ multiplex PCR, while the TCRdb copy is restricted to in-frame clones and leaves out a portion. The data hold some 390,000 clones, with about 87% observed a single time. Sequencing was performed on peripheral blood. This TCR came from a woman in her sixties or seventies with COVID-19, enrolled during active disease. This rearrangement joins TRBV5-4 to TRBJ1-6; 7 bases agree with TRBD1. CDR3 loop: CASGRTGQNSPLHF. In DNA, the CDR3 is TGTGCCAGTGGACGGACAGGTCAGAATTCACCCCTCCACTTT. Using reference TRBV5-4 and TRBJ1-6 for the parts outside the CDR3, the full variable domain is ETGVTQSPTHLIKTRGQQVTLRCSSQSGHNTVSWYQQALGQGPQFIFQYYREEENGRGNFPPRFSGLQFPNYSSELNVNALELDDSALYLCASGRTGQNSPLHFGNGTRLTVT.